These 13 T cell receptor beta chains were sequenced from one sample in a study of response to subunit inactivated influenza vaccine. In TCRdb, the RT-PCR reads were re-called with MiXCR into one record per CDR3 protein. The table shows about 480,000 distinct CDR3 sequences, with 13% occurring only once. Sequenced material: PBMCs from blood, taken more than 35 days after vaccination. These receptors all stem from a man between 50 and 59 years old who received an inactivated influenza vaccine.

The rearrangement uses TRBV27 and TRBJ2-5; D remains unclear. V dropped 6 bases and J dropped 4 bases, with 21 bases sitting between them. Germline CDR1 reads MNHEY; CDR2 reads SMNVEV (reference sequence). The CDR3 extends over 16 amino acids. CDR3 sequence reads: CASSHNLGNYRETQYF. CDR3 bases: TGTGCCAGCAGCCATAACCTTGGGAATTACCGAGAGACCCAGTACTTC.

The gene calls are TRBV5-5 and TRBJ1-2, with D perhaps matching TRBD1 (6 bases). With 4 bases removed from V and 6 bases from J, the gap between germline ends came to 19 bases. CDR1 and CDR2 from the germline V gene are SGHKS and YYEKEE (reference sequence). The length of the CDR3 is 15 residues. CDR3 bases: TGTGCCAGCAGCCCGGGGGGCGGACTAAGTGATGGCTACACCTTC. As protein: CASSPGGGLSDGYTF.

This clonotype has just a few counts. At one end the junction does not follow the germline gene, possibly because of a read error. V and J are TRBV2 and TRBJ2-1; 8 nucleotides agree with TRBD2. Germline V CDR1 and CDR2: SNHLY, FYNNEI. The CDR3 runs 14 residues. CDR3 in amino acids: CASREAGVYNEQFF. CDR3 coding DNA: TGTGCCAGCAGGGAAGCGGGAGTATATAATGAGCAGTTCTTC.

The chain combines TRBV25-1 with TRBJ2-5; perhaps D is TRBD1 or TRBD2 (5 bases each). V was clipped by 2 bases and J by 8 bases, with 18 bases between them. The CDR3 runs to 15 residues. Germline V gene lookup returns CDR1 MGHDK and CDR2 SYGVNS. CDR3 nucleotide sequence: TGTGCCAGCAGTGAAGTAAGGGGCGGAGGAGATACCCAGTACTTC. Translation: CASSEVRGGGDTQYF.

This clonotype has just a few counts. This chain links TRBV6-1 with TRBJ1-2; 12 bases match TRBD1. CDR3 length: 13 amino acids. Per the germline V gene, CDR1 is MNHNS and CDR2 is SASEGT. V lost 10 bases, J lost 7 bases, and 7 bases stayed unmatched. CDR3 nucleotides: TGTGCCACGAAGGGACAGGGGGCGCTTGGCTACACCTTC. It translates to CATKGQGALGYTF.

CDR3 nucleotides: TGTGCCAGCAGCCCCAGAAAAGTATACTACGAGCAGTACTTC. Protein product: CASSPRKVYYEQYF. The genes are TRBV6-2 or TRBV6-3 and TRBJ2-7; D ambiguous. V gave up 6 bases and J gave up 3 bases, with 15 bases separating them. Germline loops: CDR1 MNHEY, CDR2 SVGEGT. The CDR3 spans 14 residues.

This clonotype was observed a handful of times. The CDR3 sequence: CSARSGAGVAWGTDTQYF. CDR3 nucleotide sequence: TGCAGTGCTAGATCGGGGGCGGGGGTGGCTTGGGGCACAGATACGCAGTATTTT. V usage is TRBV20-1 and J usage is TRBJ2-3; TRBD2 is a possible D gene (7 bases). Deletions cut 2 bases from V and 1 base from J, with 22 bases between. Germline V lookup: CDR1 DFQATT, CDR2 SNEGSKA (reference sequence). CDR3 size: 18 residues.

The sample holds a few counts of this clonotype. This sequence joins TRBV6-2 or TRBV6-3 and TRBJ2-5, with 15 bases identical to TRBD2. In germline, CDR1 is MNHEY, CDR2 SVGEGT. Unmatched junction bases numbered 11, after V lost 5 bases and J lost 4 bases. The CDR3 sequence is 18 residues long. CDR3 protein: CASSPARTSGRATETQYF. CDR3 sequence (DNA): TGTGCCAGCAGTCCGGCCCGGACTAGCGGGAGGGCCACAGAGACCCAGTACTTC.

The J gene is TRBJ2-2, the V gene TRBV10-1; TRBD1 is a possible D gene (6 bases). V lost 2 bases, J lost 9 bases, and 13 bases lay in between. The CDR3 spans 14 residues. Germline CDR1 reads WNHNN; CDR2 reads SYGVQD (reference sequence). This CDR3 reads CASSEGRGTWELFF. The CDR3 DNA follows: TGCGCCAGCAGTGAGGGCAGGGGTACCTGGGAGCTGTTTTTT.

The chain employs TRBV7-2 and TRBJ2-7; D call uncertain. The CDR3 contains 13 residues. Trimming took off 5 bases at V and 5 bases at J, with 13 bases between the two ends. CDR1 SGHTA and CDR2 FQGNSA come from the germline V gene. The CDR3, as DNA: TGTGCCAGCAGCCGAACAGTCCGGGACGAGCAGTACTTC. This codes for CASSRTVRDEQYF.

About this clonotype: This may come from a read error, since a much larger clone is one base off. This chain links TRBV12-3 or TRBV12-4 with TRBJ2-7; D possibly uses TRBD1 or TRBD2 (5 bases each). CDR3 length: 15 residues. The CDR3 region is CASSLGGTTSYEQNF. For the CDR3, the DNA is TGTGCCAGCAGTTTAGGGGGGACGACCTCCTACGAGCAGAACTTC.

This clonotype was seen only a few times. One end of the junction fails to match germline, which may point to a read error. The gene calls are TRBV7-9 and TRBJ2-1, with 9 positions matching TRBD2. The CDR3 is 15 residues long. Germline lookup yields CDR1 SEHNR and CDR2 FQNEAQ (reference sequence). CDR3: CASSLAGRAYNEQFF. CDR3 in DNA: TGTGCCAGCAGCCTAGCGGGAAGGGCCTACAATGAGCAGTTCTTC.

This clonotype was seen only a few times. The J gene is TRBJ1-5, the V gene TRBV12-3 or TRBV12-4; D is uncertain. Trimming stripped 6 bases from V and 8 bases from J, with 11 bases between. The CDR3 extends over 12 amino acids. CDR3 protein: CASRSFSEPQHF. CDR3 nucleotide sequence: TGTGCCAGCAGATCATTTTCGGAGCCCCAGCATTTT.